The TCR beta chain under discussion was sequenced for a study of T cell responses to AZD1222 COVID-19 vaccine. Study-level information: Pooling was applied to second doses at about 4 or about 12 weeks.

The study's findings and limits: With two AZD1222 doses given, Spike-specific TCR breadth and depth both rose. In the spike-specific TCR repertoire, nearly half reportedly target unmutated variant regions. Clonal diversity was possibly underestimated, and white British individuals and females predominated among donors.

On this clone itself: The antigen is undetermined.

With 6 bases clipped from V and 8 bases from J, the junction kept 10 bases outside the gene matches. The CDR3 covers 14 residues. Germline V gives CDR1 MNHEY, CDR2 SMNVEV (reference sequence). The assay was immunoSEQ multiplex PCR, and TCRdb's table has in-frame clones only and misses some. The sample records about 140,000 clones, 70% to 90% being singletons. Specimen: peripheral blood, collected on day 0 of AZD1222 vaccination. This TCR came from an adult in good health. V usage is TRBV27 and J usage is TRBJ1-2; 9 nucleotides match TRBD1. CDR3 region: CASRRPGQGEGYTF. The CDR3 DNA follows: TGTGCCAGCAGAAGGCCGGGACAGGGCGAGGGCTACACCTTC.